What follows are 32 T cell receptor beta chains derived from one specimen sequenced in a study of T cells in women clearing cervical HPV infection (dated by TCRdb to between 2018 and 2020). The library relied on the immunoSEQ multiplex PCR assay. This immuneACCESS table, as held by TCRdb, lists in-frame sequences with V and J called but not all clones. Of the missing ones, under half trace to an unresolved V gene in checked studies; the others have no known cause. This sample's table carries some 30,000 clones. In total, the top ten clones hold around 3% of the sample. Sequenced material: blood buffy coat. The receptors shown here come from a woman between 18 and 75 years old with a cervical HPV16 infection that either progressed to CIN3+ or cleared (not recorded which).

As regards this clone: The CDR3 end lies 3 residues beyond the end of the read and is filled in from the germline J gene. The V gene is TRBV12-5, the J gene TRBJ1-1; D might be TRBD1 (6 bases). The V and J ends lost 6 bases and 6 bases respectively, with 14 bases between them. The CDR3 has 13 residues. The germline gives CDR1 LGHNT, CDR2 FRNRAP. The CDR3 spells CASGLGGGPEAFF. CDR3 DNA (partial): TGTGCTAGTGGCCTAGGGGGGGGACCTGAA. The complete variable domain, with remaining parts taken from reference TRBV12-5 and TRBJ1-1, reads DARVTQTPRHKVTEMGQEVTMRCQPILGHNTVFWYRQTMMQGLELLAYFRNRAPLDDSGMPKDRFSAEMPDATLATLKIQPSEPRDSAVYFCASGLGGGPEAFFGQGTRLTVV.

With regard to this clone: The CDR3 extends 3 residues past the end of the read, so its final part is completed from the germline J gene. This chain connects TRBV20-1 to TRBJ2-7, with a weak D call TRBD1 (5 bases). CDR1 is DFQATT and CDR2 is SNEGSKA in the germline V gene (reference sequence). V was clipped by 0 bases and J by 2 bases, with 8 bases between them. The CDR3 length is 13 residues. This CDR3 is CSARDPGTYEQYF. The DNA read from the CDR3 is TGCAGTGCTAGAGATCCAGGGACCTACGAG.

The CDR3 bases that were read are TGTGCCAGTAGTGCGACTAGCCTGGCTTCGGAGACC. Encoded protein: CASSATSLASET. The complete CDR3 sequence is CASSATSLASETQYF. V is TRBV19 and J is TRBJ2-5; TRBD2 aligns across 7 bases. The read terminates 3 residues before the CDR3 end, so the remaining end is supplied by the germline J gene. CDR3 length: 15 residues. V lost 5 bases, J lost 5 bases, and 11 bases stayed unmatched. Germline V CDR1 and CDR2: LNHDA, SQIVND (reference sequence).

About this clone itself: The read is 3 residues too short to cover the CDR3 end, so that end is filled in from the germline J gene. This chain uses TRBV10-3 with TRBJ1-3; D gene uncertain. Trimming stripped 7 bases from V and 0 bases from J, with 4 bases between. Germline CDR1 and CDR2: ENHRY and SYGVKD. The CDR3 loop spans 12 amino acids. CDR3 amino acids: CAIKGSGNTIYF. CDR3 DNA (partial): TGTGCCATCAAAGGCTCTGGAAACACC.

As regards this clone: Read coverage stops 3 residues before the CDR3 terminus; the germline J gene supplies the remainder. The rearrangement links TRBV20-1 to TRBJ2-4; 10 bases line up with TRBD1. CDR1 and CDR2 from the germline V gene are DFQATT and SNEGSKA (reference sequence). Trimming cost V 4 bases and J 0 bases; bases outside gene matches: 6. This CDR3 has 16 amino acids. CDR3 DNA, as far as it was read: TGCAGTGCTACCGACAGGGGGCGGCTAGCCAAAAACATT. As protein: CSATDRGRLAKNI. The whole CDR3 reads CSATDRGRLAKNIQYF.

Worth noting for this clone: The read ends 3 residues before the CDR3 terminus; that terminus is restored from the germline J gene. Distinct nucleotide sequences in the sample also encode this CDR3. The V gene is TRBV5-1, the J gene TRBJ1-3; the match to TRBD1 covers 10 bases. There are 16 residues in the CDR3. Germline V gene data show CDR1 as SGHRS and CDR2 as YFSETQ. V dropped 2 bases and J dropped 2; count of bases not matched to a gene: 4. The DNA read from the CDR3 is TGCGCCAGCAGCTTTGGAGGACAGGGGGCTGGAAACACC. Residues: CASSFGGQGAGNT. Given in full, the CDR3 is CASSFGGQGAGNTIYF. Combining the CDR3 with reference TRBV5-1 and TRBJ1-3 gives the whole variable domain KAGVTQTPRYLIKTRGQQVTLSCSPISGHRSVSWYQQTPGQGLQFLFEYFSETQRNKGNFPGRFSGRQFSNSRSEMNVSTLELGDSALYLCASSFGGQGAGNTIYFGEGSWLTVV.

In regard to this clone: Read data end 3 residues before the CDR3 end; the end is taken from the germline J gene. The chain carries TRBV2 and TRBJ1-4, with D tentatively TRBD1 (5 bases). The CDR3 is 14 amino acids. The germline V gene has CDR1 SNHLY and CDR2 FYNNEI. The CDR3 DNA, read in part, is TGTGCCAGCAGCCTTAGCTCTGGGGCCAACGTA. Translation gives CASSLSSGANV. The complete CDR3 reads CASSLSSGANVLFF.

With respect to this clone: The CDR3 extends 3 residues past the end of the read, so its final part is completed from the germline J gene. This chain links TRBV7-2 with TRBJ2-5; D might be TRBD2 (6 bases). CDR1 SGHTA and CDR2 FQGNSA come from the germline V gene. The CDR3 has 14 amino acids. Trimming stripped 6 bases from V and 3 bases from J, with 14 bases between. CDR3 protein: CASSPWRGEETQYF. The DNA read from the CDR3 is TGTGCCAGCAGTCCCTGGAGGGGTGAAGAGACC. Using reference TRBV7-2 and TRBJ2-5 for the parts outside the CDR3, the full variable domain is GAGVSQSPSNKVTEKGKDVELRCDPISGHTALYWYRQSLGQGLEFLIYFQGNSAPDKSGLPSDRFSAERTGGSVSTLTIQRTQQEDSAVYLCASSPWRGEETQYFGPGTRLLVL.

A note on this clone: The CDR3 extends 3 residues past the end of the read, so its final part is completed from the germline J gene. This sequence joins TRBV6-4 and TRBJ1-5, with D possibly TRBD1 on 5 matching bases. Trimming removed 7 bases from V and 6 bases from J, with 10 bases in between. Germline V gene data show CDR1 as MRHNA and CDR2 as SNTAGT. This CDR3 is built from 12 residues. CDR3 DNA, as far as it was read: TGTGCCAGCACTGGGGGGATTCAGCCC. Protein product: CASTGGIQP. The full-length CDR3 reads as CASTGGIQPQHF.

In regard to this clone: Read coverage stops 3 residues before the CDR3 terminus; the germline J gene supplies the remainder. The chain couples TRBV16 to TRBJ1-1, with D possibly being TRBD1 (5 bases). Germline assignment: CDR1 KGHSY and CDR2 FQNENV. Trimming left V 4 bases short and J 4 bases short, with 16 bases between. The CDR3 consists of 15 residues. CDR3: CASSLGDRQSTEAFF. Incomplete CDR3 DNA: TGTGCCAGCAGCCTAGGGGATAGACAGTCCACTGAA.

The part of the CDR3 DNA that was read is TGCAGTGCTACCGCGGGGGGGCCCCACAATGAG. Amino acid sequence: CSATAGGPHNE. From start to end, the CDR3 is CSATAGGPHNEQFF. The chain couples TRBV20-1 to TRBJ2-1; 9 nucleotides line up with TRBD2. From the germline J gene comes the end of the CDR3, since the read stops 3 residues before it. Germline loops: CDR1 DFQATT, CDR2 SNEGSKA (reference sequence). This CDR3 spans 14 amino acids. The V and J ends lost 4 bases and 5 bases, in that order; junction bases with no gene match: 6.

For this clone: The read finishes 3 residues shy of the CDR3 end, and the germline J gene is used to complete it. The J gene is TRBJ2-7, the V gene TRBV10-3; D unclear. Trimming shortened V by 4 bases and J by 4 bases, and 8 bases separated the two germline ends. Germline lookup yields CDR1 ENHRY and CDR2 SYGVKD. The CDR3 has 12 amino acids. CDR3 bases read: TGTGCCATCAGTGCGCCTAATTACGAG. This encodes CAISAPNYE. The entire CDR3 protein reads CAISAPNYEQYF.

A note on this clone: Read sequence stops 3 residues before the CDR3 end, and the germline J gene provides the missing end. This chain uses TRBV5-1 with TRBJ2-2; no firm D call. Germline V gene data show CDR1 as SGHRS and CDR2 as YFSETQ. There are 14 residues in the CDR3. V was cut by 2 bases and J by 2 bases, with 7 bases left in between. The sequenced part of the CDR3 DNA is TGCGCCAGCAGCTTAACTACAAACACCGGGGAG. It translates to CASSLTTNTGE. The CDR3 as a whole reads CASSLTTNTGELFF.

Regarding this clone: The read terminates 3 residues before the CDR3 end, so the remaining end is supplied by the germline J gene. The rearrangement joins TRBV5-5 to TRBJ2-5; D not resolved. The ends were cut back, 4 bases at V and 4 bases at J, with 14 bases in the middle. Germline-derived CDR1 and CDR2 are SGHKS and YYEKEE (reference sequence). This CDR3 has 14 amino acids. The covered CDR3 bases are TGTGCCAGCAGCACCCCAGGTGGGCCAGAGACC. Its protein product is CASSTPGGPET. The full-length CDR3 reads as CASSTPGGPETQYF.

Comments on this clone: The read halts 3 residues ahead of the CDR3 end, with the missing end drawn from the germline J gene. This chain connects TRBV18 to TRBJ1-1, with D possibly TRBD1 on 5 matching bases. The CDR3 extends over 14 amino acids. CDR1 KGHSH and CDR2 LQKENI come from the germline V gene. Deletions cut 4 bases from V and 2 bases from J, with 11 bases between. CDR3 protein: CASSRGLANTEAFF. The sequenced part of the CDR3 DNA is TGTGCCAGCTCACGGGGACTAGCAAACACTGAA.

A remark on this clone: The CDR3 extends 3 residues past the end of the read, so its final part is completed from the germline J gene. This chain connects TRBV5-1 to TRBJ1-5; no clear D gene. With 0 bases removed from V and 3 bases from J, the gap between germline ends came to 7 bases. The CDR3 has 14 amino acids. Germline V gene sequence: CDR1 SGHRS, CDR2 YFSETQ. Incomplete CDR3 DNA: TGCGCCAGCAGCTTGGACAGTCTCAATCAGCCC. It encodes CASSLDSLNQP. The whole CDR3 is CASSLDSLNQPQHF.

CDR3 DNA, as far as it was read: TGTGCCAGCAGCTTAGGGGGGCCGAACACTGAA. The encoded protein is CASSLGGPNTE. Given in full, the CDR3 is CASSLGGPNTEAFF. This rearrangement joins TRBV11-3 to TRBJ1-1; a weak D match, TRBD1 (6 bases). With the read ending 3 residues before the CDR3 end, the germline J gene is used to fill in that end. V shed 1 base and J shed 1 base, with 7 bases lying between them. Germline CDR1 reads SGHNT; CDR2 reads YENEEA. CDR3 length: 14 residues.

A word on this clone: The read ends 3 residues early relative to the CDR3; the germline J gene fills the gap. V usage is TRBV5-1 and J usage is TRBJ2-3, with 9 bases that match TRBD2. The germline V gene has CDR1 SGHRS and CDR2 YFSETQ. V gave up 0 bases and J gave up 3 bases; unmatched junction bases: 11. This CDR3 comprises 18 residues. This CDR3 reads CASSLAGLAGGRTDTQYF. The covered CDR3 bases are TGCGCCAGCAGCTTGGCCGGTTTGGCGGGGGGGCGGACAGATACG.

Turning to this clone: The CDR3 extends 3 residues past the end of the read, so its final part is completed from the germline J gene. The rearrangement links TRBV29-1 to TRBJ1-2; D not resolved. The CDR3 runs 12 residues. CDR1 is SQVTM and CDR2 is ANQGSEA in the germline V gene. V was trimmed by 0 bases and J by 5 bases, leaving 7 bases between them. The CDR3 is CSVEDIIYGYTF. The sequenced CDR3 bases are TGCAGCGTTGAAGATATTATTTATGGC.

The CDR3 loop reads CASSQAGEAFF. CDR3 bases read: TGTGCCAGCAGTCAAGCAGGTGAA. The chain couples TRBV11-3 to TRBJ1-1, with D hard to call. Read coverage stops 3 residues before the CDR3 terminus; the germline J gene supplies the remainder. CDR1 SGHNT and CDR2 YENEEA come from the germline V gene. V lost 6 bases to trimming and J lost 7 bases, with 9 bases between them. The length of the CDR3 is 11 residues.

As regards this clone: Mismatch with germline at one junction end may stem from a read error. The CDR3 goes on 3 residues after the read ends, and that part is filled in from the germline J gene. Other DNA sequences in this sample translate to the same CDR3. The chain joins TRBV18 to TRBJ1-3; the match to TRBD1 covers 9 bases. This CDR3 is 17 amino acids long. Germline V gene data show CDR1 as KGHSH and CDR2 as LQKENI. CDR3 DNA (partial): TGTGCCAGCTCATTCGGGACAGGGCTATTGGCTGGAAACACT. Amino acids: CASSFGTGLLAGNT. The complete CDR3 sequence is CASSFGTGLLAGNTIYF.

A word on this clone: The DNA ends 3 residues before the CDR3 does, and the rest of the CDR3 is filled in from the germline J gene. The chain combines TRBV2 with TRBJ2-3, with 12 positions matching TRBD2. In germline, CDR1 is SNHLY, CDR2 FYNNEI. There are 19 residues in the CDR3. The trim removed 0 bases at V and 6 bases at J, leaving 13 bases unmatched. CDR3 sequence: CASSEALLRLAGGLDTQYF. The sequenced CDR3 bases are TGTGCCAGCAGTGAAGCGCTTCTGAGGCTAGCGGGGGGGCTTGATACG.

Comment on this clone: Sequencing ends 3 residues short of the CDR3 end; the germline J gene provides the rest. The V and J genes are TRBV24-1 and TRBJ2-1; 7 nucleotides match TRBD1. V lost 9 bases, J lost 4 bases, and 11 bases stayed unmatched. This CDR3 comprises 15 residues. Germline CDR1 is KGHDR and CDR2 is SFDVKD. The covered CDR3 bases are TGTGCCACCGCCCCGGGGACAGCCCTTTACAATGAG. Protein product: CATAPGTALYNE. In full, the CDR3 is CATAPGTALYNEQFF.

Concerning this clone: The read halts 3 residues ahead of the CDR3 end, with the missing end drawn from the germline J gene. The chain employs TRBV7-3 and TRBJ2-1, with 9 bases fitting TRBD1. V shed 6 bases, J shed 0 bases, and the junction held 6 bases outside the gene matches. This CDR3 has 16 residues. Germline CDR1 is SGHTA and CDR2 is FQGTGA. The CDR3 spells CASRPGQGSSYNEQFF. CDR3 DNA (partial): TGTGCCAGCAGGCCGGGACAGGGAAGCTCCTACAATGAG.

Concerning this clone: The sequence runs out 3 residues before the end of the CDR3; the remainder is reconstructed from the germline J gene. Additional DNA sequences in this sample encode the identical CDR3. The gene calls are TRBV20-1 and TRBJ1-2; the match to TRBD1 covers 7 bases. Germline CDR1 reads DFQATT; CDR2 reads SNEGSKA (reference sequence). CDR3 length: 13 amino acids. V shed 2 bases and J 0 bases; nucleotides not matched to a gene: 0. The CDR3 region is CSARQGANYGYTF. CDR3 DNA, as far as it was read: TGCAGTGCTAGACAGGGGGCTAACTATGGC.

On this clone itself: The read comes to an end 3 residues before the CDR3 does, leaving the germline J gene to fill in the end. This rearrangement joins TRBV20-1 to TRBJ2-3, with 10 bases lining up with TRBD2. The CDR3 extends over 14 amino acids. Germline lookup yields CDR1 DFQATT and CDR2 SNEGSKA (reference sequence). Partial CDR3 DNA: TGCAGTGGGGGGAGCGGGGGGGTAAAAAAGACG. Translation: CSGGSGGVKKT. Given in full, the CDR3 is CSGGSGGVKKTQYF.

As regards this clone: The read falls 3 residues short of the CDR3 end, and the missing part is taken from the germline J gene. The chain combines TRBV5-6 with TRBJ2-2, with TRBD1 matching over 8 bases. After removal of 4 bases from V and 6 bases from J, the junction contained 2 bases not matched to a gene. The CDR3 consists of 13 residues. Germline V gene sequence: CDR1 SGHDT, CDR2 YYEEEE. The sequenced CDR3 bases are TGTGCCAGCAGCGAACAGGGGGCCGGGGAG. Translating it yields CASSEQGAGE. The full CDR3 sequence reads CASSEQGAGELFF.

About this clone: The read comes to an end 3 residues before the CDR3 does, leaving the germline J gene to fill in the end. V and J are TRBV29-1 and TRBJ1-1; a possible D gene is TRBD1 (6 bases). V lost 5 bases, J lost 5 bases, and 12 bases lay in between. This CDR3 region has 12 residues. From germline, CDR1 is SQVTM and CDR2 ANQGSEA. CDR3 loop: CSVSGVATEAFF. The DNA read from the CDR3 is TGCAGCGTTTCAGGGGTTGCGACTGAA.

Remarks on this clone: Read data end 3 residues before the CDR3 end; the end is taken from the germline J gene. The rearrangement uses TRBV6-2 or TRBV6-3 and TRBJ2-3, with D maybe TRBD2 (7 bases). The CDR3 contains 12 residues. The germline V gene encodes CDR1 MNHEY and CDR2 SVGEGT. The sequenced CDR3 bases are TGTGCCAGCAGCCTAGGGGGGGGTGCG. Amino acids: CASSLGGGA. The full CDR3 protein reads CASSLGGGAQYF.

The sequenced CDR3 bases are TGTGCCAGCAGGCCGGGACTACAGAACACTGAA. This translates into CASRPGLQNTE. The full CDR3 reads CASRPGLQNTEAFF. This chain uses TRBV5-4 with TRBJ1-1; D perhaps matches TRBD1 (5 bases). The read finishes 3 residues shy of the CDR3 end, and the germline J gene is used to complete it. Germline assignment: CDR1 SGHNT and CDR2 YYREEE (reference sequence). This CDR3 is 14 amino acids long. Between the trimmed V and J ends, which lost 5 bases and 1 base, there was a span of 12 bases.

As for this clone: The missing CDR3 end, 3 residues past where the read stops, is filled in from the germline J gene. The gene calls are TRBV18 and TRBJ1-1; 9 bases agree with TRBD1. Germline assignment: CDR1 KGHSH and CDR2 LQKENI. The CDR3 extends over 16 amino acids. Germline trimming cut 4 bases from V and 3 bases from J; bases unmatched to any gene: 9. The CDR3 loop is CASSRPGTGYDTEAFF. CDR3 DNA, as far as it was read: TGTGCCAGCTCACGTCCCGGGACAGGGTATGACACTGAA. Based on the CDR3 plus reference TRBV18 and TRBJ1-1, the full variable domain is NAGVMQNPRHLVRRRGQEARLRCSPMKGHSHVYWYRQLPEEGLKFMVYLQKENIIDESGMPKERFSAEFPKEGPSILRIQQVVRGDSAAYFCASSRPGTGYDTEAFFGQGTRLTVV.

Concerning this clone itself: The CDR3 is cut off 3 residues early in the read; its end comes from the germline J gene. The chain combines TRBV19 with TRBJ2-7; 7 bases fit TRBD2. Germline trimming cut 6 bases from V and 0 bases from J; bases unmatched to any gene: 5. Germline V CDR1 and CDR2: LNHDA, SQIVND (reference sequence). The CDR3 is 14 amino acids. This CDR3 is CASSWGTNSYEQYF. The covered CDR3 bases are TGTGCCAGTAGCTGGGGGACTAACTCCTACGAG.